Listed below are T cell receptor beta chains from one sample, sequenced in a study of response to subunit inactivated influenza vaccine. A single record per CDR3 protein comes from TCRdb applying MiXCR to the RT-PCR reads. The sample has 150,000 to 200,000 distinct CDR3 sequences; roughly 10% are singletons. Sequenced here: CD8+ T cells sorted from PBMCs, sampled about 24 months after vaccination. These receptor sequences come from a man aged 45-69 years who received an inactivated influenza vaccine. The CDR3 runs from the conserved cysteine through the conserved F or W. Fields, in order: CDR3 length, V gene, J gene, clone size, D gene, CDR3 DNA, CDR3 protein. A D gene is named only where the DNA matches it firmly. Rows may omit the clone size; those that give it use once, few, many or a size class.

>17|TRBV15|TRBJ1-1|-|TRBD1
TGTGCCACCAGCAGAGACAGGGGGCTTAGTATAGACACTGAAGCTTTCTTT
CATSRDRGLSIDTEAFF
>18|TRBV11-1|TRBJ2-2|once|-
TGTGCCAGCAGCTTAGAGGAGCTGGGAGCCTCGAACACCGGGGAGCTGTTTTTT
CASSLEELGASNTGELFF
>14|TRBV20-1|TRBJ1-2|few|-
TGCAGTGCTATCCCCCGCGACAGTGGCTATGGCTACACCTTC
CSAIPRDSGYGYTF
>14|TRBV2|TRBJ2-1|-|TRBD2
TGTGCCAGCAGGGGGGGACTAGCAGATTTTGAGCAGTTCTTC
CASRGGLADFEQFF
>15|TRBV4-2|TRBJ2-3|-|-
TGTGCCAGCAGCCAAGATGGGGACATCACAGATACGCAGTATTTT
CASSQDGDITDTQYF
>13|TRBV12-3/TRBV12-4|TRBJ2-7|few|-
TGTGCCAGCAGTCTACTAAGCCAGGACGAGCAGTACTTC
CASSLLSQDEQYF
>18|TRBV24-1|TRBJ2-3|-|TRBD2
TGTGCCACCAGTGCCCTGGGGGCTAGCGGGACAATCACAGATACGCAGTATTTT
CATSALGASGTITDTQYF
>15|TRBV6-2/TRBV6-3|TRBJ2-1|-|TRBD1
TGTGCCAGCAGGCCGGGACAGGAGTCTTACAATGAGCAGTTCTTC
CASRPGQESYNEQFF
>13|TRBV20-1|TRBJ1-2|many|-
TGCAGTGCTAGAGATCCCCTAAACTATGGCTACACCTTC
CSARDPLNYGYTF
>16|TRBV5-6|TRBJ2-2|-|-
TGTGCCAGCAGGCCCACAGGGTTTCTCAAGACCGGGGAGCTGTTTTTT
CASRPTGFLKTGELFF
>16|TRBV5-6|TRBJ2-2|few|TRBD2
TGTGCCAGCAGCTTGGGGATAGCGGGAGGGACCGGGGAGCTGTTTTTT
CASSLGIAGGTGELFF
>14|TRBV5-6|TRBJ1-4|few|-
TGTGCCAGCAGCTTGGCCGCCGGGTTTGAAAAACTGTTTTTT
CASSLAAGFEKLFF
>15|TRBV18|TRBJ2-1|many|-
TGTGCCAGCTCACCACCGGCTCTAATGAGCAATGAGCAGTTCTTC
CASSPPALMSNEQFF
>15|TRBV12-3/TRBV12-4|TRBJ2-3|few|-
TGTGCCAGCAGTCCATCCGGGACTGAAAAGGATACGCAGTATTTT
CASSPSGTEKDTQYF
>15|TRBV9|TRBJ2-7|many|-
TGTGCCAGCAGCCCCTTGGAGAGGGCCCCCTACGAGCAGTACTTC
CASSPLERAPYEQYF
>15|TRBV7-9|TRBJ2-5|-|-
TGTGCCAGCAGCTTAGTTAGGGACACGAAAGAGACCCAGTACTTC
CASSLVRDTKETQYF
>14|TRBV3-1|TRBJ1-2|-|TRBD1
TGTGCCAGCAGCCCCGGGACAGGGGGCAGTGGCTACACCTTC
CASSPGTGGSGYTF
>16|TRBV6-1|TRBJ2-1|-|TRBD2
TGTGCCAGCAGCAGAAGTATAGCGGGAGTAAACAATGAGCAGTTCTTC
CASSRSIAGVNNEQFF
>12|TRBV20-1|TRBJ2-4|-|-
TGCAGTGCTAGTTACGTAGAAAACATTCAGTACTTC
CSASYVENIQYF
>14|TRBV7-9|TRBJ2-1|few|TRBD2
TGTGCCAGCAGCTTCGCGGGAGAGGGTAATGAGCAGTTCTTC
CASSFAGEGNEQFF